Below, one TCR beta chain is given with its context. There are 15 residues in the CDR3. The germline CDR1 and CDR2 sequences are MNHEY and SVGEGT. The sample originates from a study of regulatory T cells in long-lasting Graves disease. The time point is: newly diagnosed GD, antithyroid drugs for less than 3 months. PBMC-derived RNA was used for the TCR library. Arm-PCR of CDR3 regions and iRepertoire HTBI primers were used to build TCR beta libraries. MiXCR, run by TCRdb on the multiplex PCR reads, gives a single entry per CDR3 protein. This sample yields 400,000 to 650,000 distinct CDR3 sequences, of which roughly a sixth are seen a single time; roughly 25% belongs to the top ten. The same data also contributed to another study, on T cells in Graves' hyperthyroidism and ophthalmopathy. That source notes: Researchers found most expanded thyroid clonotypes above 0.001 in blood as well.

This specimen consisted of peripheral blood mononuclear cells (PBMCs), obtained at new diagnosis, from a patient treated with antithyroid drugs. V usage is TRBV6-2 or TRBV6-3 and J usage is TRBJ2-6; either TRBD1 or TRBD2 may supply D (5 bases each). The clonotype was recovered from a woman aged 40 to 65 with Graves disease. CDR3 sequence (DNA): TGTGCTGTGGGGGTCGGGCCCTCCGGGGCCAACGTCCTGACTTTC. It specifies CAVGVGPSGANVLTF.